This TCR beta chain was sequenced during a study of blood T cell repertoires in COVID-19. The CDR3 spans 15 residues. V shed 2 bases, J shed 5 bases, and the junction held 7 bases outside the gene matches. CDR1 and CDR2 (germline): SGHAT, FQNNGV. Some clones are missing from TCRdb's copy, which holds only in-frame ones; the method was immunoSEQ multiplex PCR. Of a few hundred thousand clones in the sample, over 80% were seen once. This chain links TRBV11-2 with TRBJ2-3; 7 positions match TRBD2. The specimen was PBMCs or T cells enriched from blood (not recorded which). This TCR derives from a woman in her fifties or sixties who had recovered from COVID-19. In DNA form, the CDR3 reads TGTGCCAGCAGCTTAAACGGGGGGACGAGAGATACGCAGTATTTT. Encoded protein: CASSLNGGTRDTQYF.